The 30 T cell receptor beta chains below come from one sample, sequenced in a study of siplizumab effects on memory and regulatory T cells. TCRdb's table, derived via immunoSEQ multiplex PCR, lists solely in-frame clones and lacks some. The sample holds approximately 94,000 clones, 94% seen once. Sequenced input: non-Treg CD4+ T cells sorted from blood. Receptor source: a human donor in good health.

The rearrangement uses TRBV7-3 and TRBJ2-5; perhaps TRBD2 as D (6 bases). Between the trimmed V and J ends, which lost 5 bases and 5 bases, there was a span of 12 bases. The germline V gene has CDR1 SGHTA and CDR2 FQGTGA. The CDR3 has 13 residues. The CDR3 DNA reads TGTGCCAGCAGCCGGGGGTTCTCGGAGACCCAGTACTTC. Its translation: CASSRGFSETQYF.

Remarks on this clone: The junction does not match germline at one end; this may be a read error. This rearrangement joins TRBV7-7 to TRBJ2-7; D might be TRBD1 (6 bases). CDR3 length: 15 residues. Germline V CDR1 and CDR2: SSHAT, FNYEAQ (reference sequence). In DNA, the CDR3 is TGTGCTAGCAGCAGAGACTCCGGGACATCCTACGAGCAGTACTTC. Protein sequence: CASSRDSGTSYEQYF. Full variable domain (remainder filled in from reference TRBV7-7 and TRBJ2-7): GAGVSQSPRYKVTKRGQDVTLRCDPISSHATLYWYQQALGQGPEFLTYFNYEAQPDKSGLPSDRFSAERPEGSISTLTIQRTEQRDSAMYRCASSRDSGTSYEQYFGPGTRLTVT.

J is TRBJ1-4 and V is TRBV9; D perhaps matches TRBD1 (6 bases). The germline gives CDR1 SGDLS, CDR2 YYNGEE. The CDR3 consists of 17 residues. Deletions cut 3 bases from V and 1 base from J, with 16 bases between. In DNA, the CDR3 is TGTGCCAGCAGCGCCGGATTACAGGGCTTAACTAATGAAAAACTGTTTTTT. Translated: CASSAGLQGLTNEKLFF.

This rearrangement joins TRBV18 to TRBJ1-1; no clear D. Trimming stripped 4 bases from V and 1 base from J, with 7 bases between. CDR3 length: 13 residues. Germline CDR1 KGHSH, CDR2 LQKENI. The CDR3 sequence is CASSQTGNTEAFF. CDR3 coding DNA: TGTGCCAGCTCACAAACCGGGAACACTGAAGCTTTCTTT.

V is TRBV7-9 and J is TRBJ2-5, with 10 bases lining up with TRBD2. Per germline, CDR1 SEHNR and CDR2 FQNEAQ (reference sequence). The length of the CDR3 is 15 residues. After removal of 2 bases from V and 5 bases from J, the junction contained 5 bases not matched to a gene. The CDR3 loop is CASSLPSGRTETQYF. The DNA of the CDR3 is TGTGCCAGCAGCTTACCTAGCGGGAGAACGGAGACCCAGTACTTC.

The chain has TRBV7-9 and TRBJ1-2; D gene uncertain. From germline, CDR1 is SEHNR and CDR2 FQNEAQ (reference sequence). The CDR3 covers 12 residues. V was pared by 0 bases and J by 7 bases, with 6 bases between. CDR3: CASSLAEGGYTF. Written as DNA, the CDR3 is TGTGCCAGCAGCTTAGCGGAGGGTGGCTACACCTTC.

The chain recombines TRBV28 with TRBJ1-5, with D tentatively TRBD1 (5 bases). Germline CDR1 and CDR2: MDHEN and SYDVKM. This CDR3 comprises 14 residues. Trimming pared 2 bases from V and 10 bases from J, leaving 15 bases between. CDR3 residues: CASSLDGRRGPQHF. The CDR3 coding sequence is TGTGCCAGCAGTTTAGACGGCAGGAGGGGCCCCCAGCATTTT.

This chain connects TRBV6-5 to TRBJ1-2; D gene unclear. The CDR3 extends over 15 amino acids. V shed 7 bases and J shed 4 bases, with 19 bases lying between them. The germline CDR1 and CDR2 sequences are MNHEY and SVGAGI. DNA of the CDR3: TGTGCCAGCACCCCTTCGGGAAGGGTGAGCTATGGCTACACCTTC. Translation: CASTPSGRVSYGYTF.

The CDR3 loop reads CASSQLTGTGGFDEQFF. DNA for the CDR3: TGCGCCAGCAGCCAACTGACCGGGACAGGGGGGTTCGATGAGCAGTTCTTC. The chain carries TRBV4-1 and TRBJ2-1, with 11 positions matching TRBD1. Losses at the gene ends were 2 bases for V and 8 bases for J; bases not matched to a gene: 11. This CDR3 comprises 17 residues. The germline V gene encodes CDR1 MGHRA and CDR2 YSYEKL.

This chain uses TRBV7-3 with TRBJ2-1; the match to TRBD2 covers 8 bases. Trimming took 3 bases from V and 10 from J; bases not matched to a gene: 5. The CDR3 is 13 residues long. Germline V gene lookup returns CDR1 SGHTA and CDR2 FQGTGA. The CDR3 loop reads CASSFSSSGEQFF. CDR3 sequence (DNA): TGTGCCAGCAGCTTTTCGTCTAGCGGGGAGCAGTTCTTC.

The rearrangement uses TRBV6-5 and TRBJ2-7, with D tentatively TRBD2 (5 bases). CDR3 length: 15 amino acids. With 2 bases removed from V and 0 bases from J, the gap between germline ends came to 11 bases. Germline loops: CDR1 MNHEY, CDR2 SVGAGI. In DNA form, the CDR3 reads TGTGCCAGCAGTTACGGGAGCGGAGGCTCCTACGAGCAGTACTTC. It is translated as CASSYGSGGSYEQYF.

This clone has a single count. The CDR3 is CASSPGTSGGADTQYF. The CDR3 DNA sequence: TGCGCCAGCAGCCCAGGGACTAGCGGGGGGGCAGATACGCAGTATTTT. J is TRBJ2-3 and V is TRBV5-1; TRBD2 matches at 16 bases. Germline V gene lookup returns CDR1 SGHRS and CDR2 YFSETQ. V shed 4 bases and J 4 bases; nucleotides not matched to a gene: 3. The CDR3 runs to 16 residues.

The V and J genes are TRBV5-8 and TRBJ2-7; tentatively, D is TRBD1 (7 bases). V gave up 3 bases and J gave up 6 bases, with 16 bases separating them. Per the germline V gene, CDR1 is SGHTS and CDR2 is YDEGEE. This CDR3 comprises 14 residues. The CDR3 loop reads CASSYRGGGIEQYF. Written as DNA, the CDR3 is TGTGCCAGCAGCTACAGGGGAGGTGGAATCGAGCAGTACTTC.

The chain is built from TRBV19 and TRBJ2-1; TRBD2 matches 13 bases. Germline CDR1 and CDR2: LNHDA and SQIVND (reference sequence). This CDR3 comprises 18 residues. The trim removed 4 bases at V and 0 bases at J, leaving 6 bases unmatched. In DNA, the CDR3 is TGTGCCAGTAGTAGAGGACTAGCGGGAGCCATCTCCTACAATGAGCAGTTCTTC. It codes for CASSRGLAGAISYNEQFF.

This clone came up once. The genes are TRBV5-1 and TRBJ2-5, with D perhaps TRBD1 (6 bases). This CDR3 comprises 14 residues. The germline gives CDR1 SGHRS, CDR2 YFSETQ. The V and J ends lost 4 bases and 5 bases respectively, with 15 bases between them. CDR3 sequence reads: CASSLGAFRETQYF. DNA of the CDR3: TGCGCCAGCAGCCTGGGGGCTTTCAGGGAGACCCAGTACTTC.

The V and J genes are TRBV7-2 and TRBJ2-1, with TRBD1 matching over 10 bases. Germline trimming cut 5 bases from V and 12 bases from J; bases unmatched to any gene: 10. The CDR3 length is 14 residues. Germline V gene data show CDR1 as SGHTA and CDR2 as FQGNSA. The CDR3 here is CASSQQGQGIRQFF. The CDR3 DNA sequence: TGTGCCAGCAGCCAGCAGGGACAGGGGATACGGCAGTTCTTC.

This chain joins TRBV29-1 and TRBJ2-3; tentatively, D is TRBD2 (6 bases). This CDR3 has 14 residues. Looked up from germline, CDR1 is SQVTM and CDR2 is ANQGSEA. Trimming stripped 7 bases from V and 2 bases from J, with 16 bases between. In DNA form, the CDR3 reads TGCAGCGCGGGGGTTGGGGGATTCACAGATACGCAGTATTTT. The encoded protein is CSAGVGGFTDTQYF.

V gene TRBV5-1 combines with J gene TRBJ2-7; 8 bases align to TRBD1. V was clipped by 3 bases and J by 3 bases; unmatched bases: 8. The germline V gene has CDR1 SGHRS and CDR2 YFSETQ. This CDR3 region has 15 residues. The CDR3 DNA sequence: TGCGCCAGCAGCTCGCAGACAGGGGAGGACTACGAGCAGTACTTC. Protein sequence: CASSSQTGEDYEQYF.

This rearrangement joins TRBV6-6 to TRBJ1-1; TRBD1 aligns across 8 bases. This CDR3 has 15 residues. V shed 5 bases and J 2 bases; nucleotides not matched to a gene: 7. Germline V lookup: CDR1 MNHNY, CDR2 SVGAGI (reference sequence). The CDR3 here is CASSRSGQANTEAFF. The CDR3 nucleotides read TGTGCCAGCAGTCGGTCGGGACAGGCAAACACTGAAGCTTTCTTT.

J is TRBJ1-1 and V is TRBV11-1; D gene ambiguous. The CDR3 contains 15 residues. Germline V gene sequence: CDR1 SGHAT, CDR2 FQDESV (reference sequence). V lost 1 base and J 0 bases, leaving 9 bases between the germline ends. CDR3 in amino acids: CASSLEGTMNTEAFF. CDR3 nucleotides: TGTGCCAGCAGCTTAGAGGGAACGATGAACACTGAAGCTTTCTTT.

The rearrangement joins TRBV2 to TRBJ2-1; TRBD1 agrees at 8 bases. The V segment lost 7 bases and the J segment 7 bases; nucleotides outside the gene matches: 6. This CDR3 region has 13 residues. CDR1 and CDR2 from the germline V gene are SNHLY and FYNNEI. DNA of the CDR3: TGTGCCAGCACCTTAGACAGGGGAAATGAGCAGTTCTTC. As protein: CASTLDRGNEQFF.

The chain is built from TRBV11-2 and TRBJ1-4, with D possibly matching TRBD1 (5 bases). V was pared by 5 bases and J by 8 bases, with 18 bases between. The CDR3 is made up of 15 amino acids. From germline, CDR1 is SGHAT and CDR2 FQNNGV. The CDR3 nucleotides are TGTGCCAGCAGCACAGTGGGGGTGGTTAACGAAAAACTGTTTTTT. The encoded protein is CASSTVGVVNEKLFF. Filled out from reference TRBV11-2 and TRBJ1-4, the complete variable domain reads EAGVAQSPRYKIIEKRQSVAFWCNPISGHATLYWYQQILGQGPKLLIQFQNNGVVDDSQLPKDRFSAERLKGVDSTLKIQPAKLEDSAVYLCASSTVGVVNEKLFFGSGTQLSVL.

This clone has more than one count but fewer than ten. This CDR3 reads CKPGDTQYF. The CDR3, as DNA: TGCAAACCAGGGGATACGCAGTATTTT. The V and J genes are TRBV20-1 and TRBJ2-3; tentative D call: TRBD1 (5 bases). This CDR3 contains 9 residues. Germline V gene lookup returns CDR1 DFQATT and CDR2 SNEGSKA (reference sequence).

The CDR3 here is CASRVALAGAYEQYF. The CDR3 DNA follows: TGTGCCAGCAGGGTCGCACTAGCGGGGGCCTACGAGCAGTACTTC. The chain recombines TRBV28 with TRBJ2-7, with 11 bases that match TRBD2. The CDR3 consists of 15 residues. V lost 6 bases, J lost 2 bases, and 6 bases stayed unmatched. CDR1 and CDR2 from the germline V gene are MDHEN and SYDVKM. Full variable domain (rest looked up from reference TRBV28 and TRBJ2-7): DVKVTQSSRYLVKRTGEKVFLECVQDMDHENMFWYRQDPGLGLRLIYFSYDVKMKEKGDIPEGYSVSREKKERFSLILESASTNQTSMYLCASRVALAGAYEQYFGPGTRLTVT.

This chain uses TRBV28 with TRBJ2-5; D is tentatively TRBD1 or TRBD2 (5 bases each). The V gene's germline CDR1 is MDHEN and CDR2 SYDVKM. This CDR3 contains 14 residues. Trimming removed 5 bases at V and 3 bases at J, with 13 bases between. The CDR3 sequence is CASSGTSRKETQYF. The CDR3 region has the DNA TGTGCCAGCAGTGGGACGAGCCGAAAAGAGACCCAGTACTTC.

The CDR3 sequence: CASRTATSGRALETQYF. In DNA form, the CDR3 reads TGTGCCAGCAGGACCGCGACTAGCGGGAGGGCCCTAGAGACCCAGTACTTC. This chain joins TRBV28 and TRBJ2-5, with 14 bases fitting TRBD2. V gave up 6 bases and J gave up 4 bases; unmatched junction bases: 10. The CDR3 extends over 17 amino acids. Germline CDR1 and CDR2: MDHEN and SYDVKM.

This sequence joins TRBV5-1 and TRBJ2-5; no firm D call. Germline CDR1 is SGHRS and CDR2 is YFSETQ. V lost 4 bases to trimming and J lost 2 bases, with 12 bases between them. The CDR3 totals 14 residues. The CDR3 DNA reads as TGCGCCAGCAGCCAGCAGACGGATCAAGAGACCCAGTACTTC. It yields the protein CASSQQTDQETQYF.

This clone has only a few counts. The chain employs TRBV9 and TRBJ2-3; no clear D. CDR1 and CDR2 (germline): SGDLS, YYNGEE. V was shortened by 0 bases and J by 0 bases, with 11 bases between the two germline ends. The CDR3 covers 16 residues. CDR3 loop: CASSVGKSASTDTQYF. CDR3 sequence (DNA): TGTGCCAGCAGCGTAGGGAAGTCGGCTAGCACAGATACGCAGTATTTT.

The rearrangement links TRBV6-5 to TRBJ1-5, with D perhaps matching TRBD1 (5 bases). Germline CDR1 and CDR2: MNHEY and SVGAGI. The CDR3 length is 15 residues. Trimming removed 7 bases at V and 3 bases at J, with 16 bases between. The CDR3 here is CASKPGPLVNQPQHF. DNA of the CDR3: TGTGCCAGCAAACCGGGACCCCTTGTCAATCAGCCCCAGCATTTT.

The chain is built from TRBV18 and TRBJ2-5; D is unresolved. V was cut by 2 bases and J by 4 bases, with 11 bases left in between. The CDR3 is made up of 14 amino acids. CDR1 is KGHSH, CDR2 LQKENI, per germline. CDR3 in amino acids: CASSPTSFPETQYF. The CDR3 bases are TGTGCCAGCTCACCAACGTCCTTTCCAGAGACCCAGTACTTC.